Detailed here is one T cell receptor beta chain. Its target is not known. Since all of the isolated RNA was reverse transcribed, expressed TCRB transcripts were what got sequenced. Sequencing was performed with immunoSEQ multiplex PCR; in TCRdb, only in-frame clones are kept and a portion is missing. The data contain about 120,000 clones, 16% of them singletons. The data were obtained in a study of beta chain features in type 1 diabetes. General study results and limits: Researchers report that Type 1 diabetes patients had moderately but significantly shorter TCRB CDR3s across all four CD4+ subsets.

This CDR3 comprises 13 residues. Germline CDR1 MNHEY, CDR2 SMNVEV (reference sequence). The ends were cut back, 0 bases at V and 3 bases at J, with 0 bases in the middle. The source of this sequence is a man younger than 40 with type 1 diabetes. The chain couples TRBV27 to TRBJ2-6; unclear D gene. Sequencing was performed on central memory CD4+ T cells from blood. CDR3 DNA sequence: TGTGCCAGCAGTTTATCTGGGGCCAACGTCCTGACTTTC. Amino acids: CASSLSGANVLTF.